Detailed here is one T cell receptor (beta chain). These data come from a study of CD8 T cells in Susac syndrome. Random-hexamer reverse transcription was applied to about 0.45 to 1 ug RNA. TCR beta CDR3 was amplified by immunoSEQ multiplex PCR. This amplification extended across 54 Vbeta and 13 Jbeta segments. TCRdb re-called the immunoSEQ multiplex PCR reads with MiXCR, one entry per CDR3 protein. This table has around 170,000 distinct CDR3 sequences, about 94% appearing once. Negative isolation yielded CD4+ and CD8+ T cells, and FACS enriched TEMRA cells. The sequencing input was CD4+ T cells from PBMCs. This clonotype originated in a human donor with Susac syndrome.

CDR3 residues: CAWSVRRGGRSETQYF. The CDR3 region has the DNA TGTGCCTGGAGTGTACGGCGGGGGGGCCGTTCGGAGACCCAGTACTTC. The J gene is TRBJ2-5, the V gene TRBV30; 9 bases align to TRBD2. The CDR3 is 16 residues long. With V trimmed by 0 bases and J by 5 bases, 10 bases remained unmatched. From germline, CDR1 is GTSNPN and CDR2 SVGIG (reference sequence).